Listed below are T cell receptor beta chains from one sample, sequenced in a study of blood T cell repertoires in COVID-19. Clones were read by immunoSEQ multiplex PCR, and TCRdb kept only the in-frame ones, dropping some. In the table there are about 180,000 clones, about 86% of which are singletons. Sequencing was done on a sample of peripheral blood. The receptors here all came from a man aged 50-60 years with active or convalescent COVID-19. Each CDR3 is given with its conserved first and last residue. Each record gives: J gene, V gene, CDR3 protein.

TRBJ1-6 | TRBV18 | CASSPSGGRSPLHF
TRBJ2-1 | TRBV11-3 | CASSLSGGAGNEQFF
TRBJ2-2 | TRBV18 | CASSPPGSGELFF
TRBJ1-5 | TRBV3-1/TRBV3-2 | CASSLGQGFQPQHF
TRBJ2-7 | TRBV6-5 | CASTELAGGPYEQYF
TRBJ2-1 | TRBV30 | CAWIPGGLVGNEQFF
TRBJ2-5 | TRBV10-1 | CASSESRPGGILETQYF
TRBJ1-6 | TRBV6-2/TRBV6-3 | CASSPEGFSYNSPLHF
TRBJ2-5 | TRBV10-2 | CASQPWGELGPDSQETQYF
TRBJ2-7 | TRBV29-1 | CSVLRGPEQYF
TRBJ2-7 | TRBV9 | CASSVGTSGTYEQYF
TRBJ2-3 | TRBV6-5 | CATRDSEDTQYF
TRBJ2-7 | TRBV3-1/TRBV3-2 | CASSHRFEQYF
TRBJ1-4 | TRBV18 | CASSDGQGANEKLFF
TRBJ2-7 | TRBV28 | CASRLPGQGFYEQYF
TRBJ1-4 | TRBV5-6 | CASSPGRGEVNEKLFF
TRBJ2-2 | TRBV3-1/TRBV3-2 | CASRPHHLGGAGELFF
TRBJ2-1 | TRBV20-1 | CSATSVQEQFF
TRBJ1-6 | TRBV28 | CASSLFGGVGNSPLHF
TRBJ1-2 | TRBV6-1 | CASSEGPVGYTF
TRBJ2-5 | TRBV3-1/TRBV3-2 | CASSPPSGREAQYF
TRBJ2-7 | TRBV27 | CASSLSLLAGAFEQYF
TRBJ2-1 | TRBV5-1 | CASSLALGQGQFF
TRBJ2-7 | TRBV12-3/TRBV12-4 | CASSDINEQYF
TRBJ1-1 | TRBV14 | CASSPRTAFTEAFF
TRBJ1-2 | TRBV2 | CARKGVNYGYTF
TRBJ2-5 | TRBV6-5 | CASSSGGARETQYF
TRBJ2-1 | TRBV27 | CATQRADGSEQFF
TRBJ1-2 | TRBV30 | CAWGRDYGYTF
TRBJ2-7 | TRBV25-1 | CAFWREAGEQYF
TRBJ1-5 | TRBV6-5 | CASTWGSDSNQPQHF
TRBJ2-1 | TRBV9 | CASSAIGEPYNEQFF
TRBJ2-7 | TRBV6-5 | CASRTSGGYEQYF
TRBJ1-1 | TRBV6-5 | CASSYGQGNTEAFF
TRBJ2-1 | TRBV27 | CASSRRGVAYNEQFF
TRBJ1-1 | TRBV3-1/TRBV3-2 | CASSQDPGVNTEAFF
TRBJ2-7 | TRBV4-3 | CASSRAGGYEQYF
TRBJ2-1 | TRBV9 | CASSGRLASPDNEQFF
TRBJ2-3 | TRBV11-3 | CASSLDGLSTDTQYF
TRBJ2-2 | TRBV3-1/TRBV3-2 | CARSPGGGAPGELFF
TRBJ1-5 | TRBV19 | CATLEQGSNQPQHF
TRBJ2-7 | TRBV27 | CASRGQTPGLTRTFSYFQQYF
TRBJ2-7 | TRBV29-1 | CSVQRTGEQYF
TRBJ2-6 | TRBV2 | CASMAGANVLTF
TRBJ1-2 | TRBV5-1 | CASSPDSYGYTF
TRBJ2-7 | TRBV6-1 | CASSDPGLTYEQYF
TRBJ1-6 | TRBV3-1/TRBV3-2 | CASSQDLVQGPPLHF
TRBJ2-3 | TRBV4-1 | CASSPLASTGDMHTQYF
TRBJ2-5 | TRBV5-1 | CASSLGGARQQETQYF
TRBJ1-5 | TRBV18 | CASSPNTGGGQPQHF